A single sample gave rise to the 32 T cell receptor beta chains below, sequenced in a study of cytomegalovirus exposure and HLA in healthy donors. The PCR contained 60 Vbeta and 13 Jbeta primers. The protocol was immunoSEQ multiplex PCR, while the TCRdb copy is restricted to in-frame clones and leaves out a portion. This sample carries around 120,000 clones, 60% to 70% of them seen once, and the ten largest clones take 3.8%. The sample taken for sequencing was PBMCs. These TCRs come from a man aged 25 to 40 in good health and CMV-seropositive.

The V and J genes are TRBV27 and TRBJ2-7; a weak D match, TRBD1 (6 bases). This CDR3 contains 13 residues. V lost 6 bases and J 3 bases, leaving 12 bases between the germline ends. CDR1 is MNHEY, CDR2 SMNVEV, per germline (reference sequence). The CDR3 is CASSQTGYYEQYF. The CDR3 DNA is TGTGCCAGCAGCCAAACAGGGTACTACGAGCAGTACTTC.

This clone showed up just a few times. The chain combines TRBV2 with TRBJ1-1; a weak D match, TRBD1 (5 bases). The CDR3 consists of 14 residues. The germline CDR1 and CDR2 sequences are SNHLY and FYNNEI. Trimming pared 1 base from V and 1 base from J, leaving 7 bases between. This CDR3 is CASSEVGGNTEAFF. In DNA, the CDR3 is TGTGCCAGCAGTGAAGTGGGGGGGAACACTGAAGCTTTCTTT.

The chain carries TRBV11-2 and TRBJ2-2; unclear D gene. This CDR3 contains 13 residues. V dropped 2 bases and J dropped 4 bases, with 5 bases sitting between them. Germline V CDR1 and CDR2: SGHAT, FQNNGV. The CDR3 here is CASSLSGTGELFF. The CDR3, as DNA: TGTGCCAGCAGCTTATCAGGCACCGGGGAGCTGTTTTTT. Filled out from reference TRBV11-2 and TRBJ2-2, the complete variable domain reads EAGVAQSPRYKIIEKRQSVAFWCNPISGHATLYWYQQILGQGPKLLIQFQNNGVVDDSQLPKDRFSAERLKGVDSTLKIQPAKLEDSAVYLCASSLSGTGELFFGEGSRLTVL.

V is TRBV5-8 and J is TRBJ2-7; D may be TRBD1 (5 bases). This CDR3 has 13 residues. Trimming took 0 bases from V and 5 from J, leaving 9 bases between them. The germline gives CDR1 SGHTS, CDR2 YDEGEE. CDR3 nucleotides: TGTGCCAGCAGCTTGGGACCCAGGGACGAGCAGTACTTC. Its protein product is CASSLGPRDEQYF.

There are a few counts of this clone. The chain joins TRBV18 to TRBJ2-5; 8 bases fit TRBD1. Germline loops: CDR1 KGHSH, CDR2 LQKENI. The ends lost 3 bases at V and 4 bases at J; junction bases unmatched: 7. CDR3 size: 15 residues. The CDR3 sequence is CASSPRMGQVETQYF. The CDR3 DNA reads TGTGCCAGCTCACCCCGAATGGGACAGGTAGAGACCCAGTACTTC.

Only a few counts were recorded for this clone. The chain recombines TRBV11-3 with TRBJ1-1; maybe TRBD1 (5 bases). V gave up 5 bases and J gave up 0 bases, with 10 bases separating them. CDR3 length: 14 amino acids. Germline lookup yields CDR1 SGHNT and CDR2 YENEEA. The CDR3 DNA reads as TGTGCCAGCAGCCAGACAGTCATGAACACTGAAGCTTTCTTT. Its translation is CASSQTVMNTEAFF. Full variable domain (remainder filled in from reference TRBV11-3 and TRBJ1-1): EAGVVQSPRYKIIEKKQPVAFWCNPISGHNTLYWYLQNLGQGPELLIRYENEEAVDDSQLPKDRFSAERLKGVDSTLKIQPAELGDSAVYLCASSQTVMNTEAFFGQGTRLTVV.

This rearrangement joins TRBV2 to TRBJ1-2; perhaps TRBD1 as D (6 bases). The V gene's germline CDR1 is SNHLY and CDR2 FYNNEI. V was trimmed by 2 bases and J by 2 bases, leaving 6 bases between them. This CDR3 is built from 13 residues. Written as DNA, the CDR3 is TGTGCCAGCAGTGAAACAGGGAACTATGGCTACACCTTC. Translating it yields CASSETGNYGYTF. Looking up the rest from reference TRBV2 and TRBJ1-2 gives the full variable domain: EPEVTQTPSHQVTQMGQEVILRCVPISNHLYFYWYRQILGQKVEFLVSFYNNEISEKSEIFDDQFSVERPDGSNFTLKIRSTKLEDSAMYFCASSETGNYGYTFGSGTRLTVV.

The gene calls are TRBV7-2 and TRBJ2-1; D possibly corresponds to TRBD2 (5 bases). The CDR3 has 14 amino acids. V lost 1 base and J lost 8, with 12 bases in between. CDR1 and CDR2 (germline): SGHTA, FQGNSA. The CDR3 is CASSLDLAGDEQFF. CDR3 coding DNA: TGTGCCAGCAGCTTAGATCTAGCTGGCGATGAGCAGTTCTTC. The entire variable domain, with the rest obtained from reference TRBV7-2 and TRBJ2-1, is as follows: GAGVSQSPSNKVTEKGKDVELRCDPISGHTALYWYRQSLGQGLEFLIYFQGNSAPDKSGLPSDRFSAERTGGSVSTLTIQRTQQEDSAVYLCASSLDLAGDEQFFGPGTRLTVL.

This clone was seen more than once but under ten times. The rearrangement joins TRBV6-1 to TRBJ2-3, with TRBD1 matching 8 bases. Germline values: CDR1 MNHNS, CDR2 SASEGT. The CDR3 covers 17 residues. The trim removed 1 base at V and 5 bases at J, leaving 11 bases unmatched. Here the CDR3 reads CASSEDPTGGELDTQYF. CDR3 sequence (DNA): TGTGCCAGCAGTGAAGACCCCACAGGGGGAGAGTTAGATACGCAGTATTTT.

V usage is TRBV11-2 and J usage is TRBJ1-2, with 8 bases lining up with TRBD1. Germline-derived CDR1 and CDR2 are SGHAT and FQNNGV. The CDR3 consists of 14 residues. V dropped 3 bases and J dropped 4; count of bases not matched to a gene: 4. In DNA form, the CDR3 reads TGTGCCAGCAGCTTGGGACAGGCCCTCTATGGCTACACCTTC. As protein: CASSLGQALYGYTF.

V gene TRBV2 combines with J gene TRBJ2-1; TRBD2 agrees at 8 bases. V was pared by 5 bases and J by 7 bases, with 7 bases of the junction left unmatched. This CDR3 has 14 amino acids. Germline lookup yields CDR1 SNHLY and CDR2 FYNNEI. CDR3 region: CASSPGTSLNEQFF. CDR3 DNA sequence: TGTGCCAGCAGTCCCGGGACTAGTCTAAATGAGCAGTTCTTC. The variable domain in full, completed from reference TRBV2 and TRBJ2-1, reads EPEVTQTPSHQVTQMGQEVILRCVPISNHLYFYWYRQILGQKVEFLVSFYNNEISEKSEIFDDQFSVERPDGSNFTLKIRSTKLEDSAMYFCASSPGTSLNEQFFGPGTRLTVL.

This chain joins TRBV2 and TRBJ2-7; a weak D match, TRBD2 (7 bases). V lost 7 bases to trimming and J lost 0 bases, with 16 bases between them. This CDR3 comprises 15 residues. Looked up from germline, CDR1 is SNHLY and CDR2 is FYNNEI. CDR3 DNA: TGTGCCAGCAAGAGGGGGAGGGGCTTCTCCTACGAGCAGTACTTC. Its protein product is CASKRGRGFSYEQYF.

DNA for the CDR3: TGTGCCTGGAGTTCGGTAGCGGGGGCCACTAGCACAGATACGCAGTATTTT. Protein: CAWSSVAGATSTDTQYF. This chain uses TRBV30 with TRBJ2-3, with 9 bases lining up with TRBD2. Germline V gene lookup returns CDR1 GTSNPN and CDR2 SVGIG (reference sequence). This CDR3 region has 17 residues. J lost 0 bases, V lost 2 bases, and 9 bases had no gene match.

The gene calls are TRBV5-1 and TRBJ2-5; TRBD1 might be the D (6 bases). The CDR3 covers 14 residues. From germline, CDR1 is SGHRS and CDR2 YFSETQ. Trimming took off 0 bases at V and 2 bases at J, with 8 bases between the two ends. The chain's CDR3 is CASSLVTGQETQYF. CDR3 DNA sequence: TGCGCCAGCAGCTTGGTAACAGGGCAAGAGACCCAGTACTTC.

J is TRBJ1-4 and V is TRBV2; D remains ambiguous. Germline V gene sequence: CDR1 SNHLY, CDR2 FYNNEI. CDR3 length: 13 amino acids. The V and J ends lost 8 bases and 8 bases respectively, with 15 bases between them. The CDR3 sequence: CASAPADYEKLFF. The CDR3 nucleotides are TGTGCCAGCGCCCCGGCGGATTACGAAAAACTGTTTTTT.

V is TRBV6-1 and J is TRBJ2-7; 7 positions match TRBD1. From germline, CDR1 is MNHNS and CDR2 SASEGT. V was pared by 7 bases and J by 9 bases, with 15 bases of the junction left unmatched. The CDR3 is 14 residues long. As DNA, the CDR3 is TGTGCCAGCACCTTGACAGGGAGCTACGAGCGGCAGTACTTC. As protein: CASTLTGSYERQYF.

This clone was observed a handful of times. The chain uses TRBV29-1 and TRBJ1-2, with D uncertain. Germline-derived CDR1 and CDR2 are SQVTM and ANQGSEA. The CDR3 extends over 18 amino acids. V dropped 1 base and J dropped 4 bases, with 25 bases sitting between them. The chain's CDR3 is CSVEGVGGNRGSVYGYTF. Here the CDR3 DNA reads TGCAGCGTTGAAGGCGTGGGAGGAAATCGTGGCTCCGTCTATGGCTACACCTTC.

This chain joins TRBV5-1 and TRBJ2-1; D unclear. Germline V CDR1 and CDR2: SGHRS, YFSETQ. The CDR3 extends over 13 amino acids. V was clipped by 0 bases and J by 5 bases, with 6 bases between them. The CDR3 region has the DNA TGCGCCAGCAGCTTGGGAGTAAACAATGAGCAGTTCTTC. Translated: CASSLGVNNEQFF.

This clone was seen only a few times. This chain uses TRBV5-1 with TRBJ2-5; D is unresolved. Gene TRBJ2-7 matches the end of the DNA better, so the J call may be wrong. The germline gives CDR1 SGHRS, CDR2 YFSETQ. This CDR3 has 12 amino acids. The CDR3 here is CASSLLGYEQYF. The CDR3 DNA is TGCGCCAGCAGCTTGCTGGGCTACGAGCAGTACTTC.

This clone showed up just once. V gene TRBV5-6 combines with J gene TRBJ2-2; 7 bases agree with TRBD2. The germline CDR1 and CDR2 sequences are SGHDT and YYEEEE. The CDR3 is 15 residues long. V was pared by 4 bases and J by 0 bases, with 3 bases of the junction left unmatched. The chain's CDR3 is CASSEGLPNTGELFF. The CDR3 bases are TGTGCCAGCAGCGAGGGACTACCGAACACCGGGGAGCTGTTTTTT.

This chain links TRBV2 with TRBJ2-5; 12 positions agree with TRBD2. Trimming removed 2 bases from V and 5 bases from J; junction bases left unmatched: 12. Germline CDR1 is SNHLY and CDR2 is FYNNEI. CDR3 length equals 18 residues. The CDR3 DNA sequence: TGTGCCAGCAGTGAAATCGGACTAGCGGGAACGACGGGGGAGACCCAGTACTTC. It yields the protein CASSEIGLAGTTGETQYF. Drawing the rest from reference TRBV2 and TRBJ2-5, the complete variable domain is EPEVTQTPSHQVTQMGQEVILRCVPISNHLYFYWYRQILGQKVEFLVSFYNNEISEKSEIFDDQFSVERPDGSNFTLKIRSTKLEDSAMYFCASSEIGLAGTTGETQYFGPGTRLLVL.

The rearrangement uses TRBV6-1 and TRBJ2-1; 9 positions match TRBD1. With 8 bases clipped from V and 5 bases from J, the junction kept 7 bases outside the gene matches. The CDR3 has 14 residues. Germline CDR1 reads MNHNS; CDR2 reads SASEGT. CDR3 in amino acids: CASGSGQGHNEQFF. Here the CDR3 DNA reads TGTGCCAGCGGATCGGGACAGGGCCACAATGAGCAGTTCTTC.

Comments on this clone: This specimen includes other DNA sequences encoding the same CDR3. This rearrangement joins TRBV2 to TRBJ2-7; 8 nucleotides align to TRBD1. The germline gives CDR1 SNHLY, CDR2 FYNNEI. This CDR3 is 14 amino acids long. V lost 2 bases to trimming and J lost 5 bases; unmatched junction nucleotides: 5. This CDR3 is CASSETGGGHEQYF. The CDR3 nucleotides read TGTGCCAGCAGTGAAACAGGGGGTGGCCACGAGCAGTACTTC. Complete variable domain (other parts from reference TRBV2 and TRBJ2-7): EPEVTQTPSHQVTQMGQEVILRCVPISNHLYFYWYRQILGQKVEFLVSFYNNEISEKSEIFDDQFSVERPDGSNFTLKIRSTKLEDSAMYFCASSETGGGHEQYFGPGTRLTVT.

The rearrangement joins TRBV5-8 to TRBJ2-5, with TRBD1 matching 11 bases. The CDR3 runs to 16 residues. V was pared by 4 bases and J by 5 bases, with 10 bases of the junction left unmatched. Germline V gives CDR1 SGHTS, CDR2 YDEGEE. The CDR3 protein is CASSRRPGQGDETQYF. CDR3 DNA sequence: TGTGCCAGCAGCCGGCGCCCGGGACAGGGGGATGAGACCCAGTACTTC.

This chain joins TRBV9 and TRBJ2-3; TRBD2 agrees at 10 bases. Germline assignment: CDR1 SGDLS and CDR2 YYNGEE. J lost 6 bases, V lost 8 bases, and 12 bases had no gene match. CDR3 length equals 15 residues. The CDR3 sequence is CARLSAGGEEDTQYF. CDR3 DNA: TGTGCCAGGCTCTCAGCGGGGGGGGAAGAGGATACGCAGTATTTT.

The chain links TRBV5-1 to TRBJ1-3; 9 bases align to TRBD1. The V gene end was trimmed by 0 bases and the J gene end by 3 bases; junction bases not matched to a gene: 4. The CDR3 contains 16 residues. CDR1 is SGHRS and CDR2 is YFSETQ in the germline V gene. The CDR3 nucleotides read TGCGCCAGCAGCTTGGTTACAGGGGGCGATGGAAACACCATATATTTT. Amino acid sequence: CASSLVTGGDGNTIYF.

V and J are TRBV18 and TRBJ1-4; weak D call: TRBD1 (5 bases). The V gene's germline CDR1 is KGHSH and CDR2 LQKENI. V gave up 0 bases and J gave up 7 bases, with 12 bases separating them. The CDR3 loop spans 15 amino acids. CDR3 nucleotides: TGTGCCAGCTCACCACCGGGGCGACAGACTGAAAAACTGTTTTTT. This sequence encodes CASSPPGRQTEKLFF.

V usage is TRBV5-1 and J usage is TRBJ1-1; D is perhaps TRBD1 (6 bases). The CDR3 is made up of 14 amino acids. Per germline, CDR1 SGHRS and CDR2 YFSETQ. V was shortened by 7 bases and J by 6 bases, with 19 bases between the two germline ends. The CDR3 reads CASGVIGQTPEAFF. CDR3 DNA sequence: TGCGCCAGCGGAGTAATTGGACAGACCCCTGAAGCTTTCTTT.

This clone was counted between two and nine times. This rearrangement joins TRBV19 to TRBJ2-7; 8 nucleotides match TRBD1. The V gene's germline CDR1 is LNHDA and CDR2 SQIVND (reference sequence). The CDR3 covers 14 residues. The junction had 5 bases not matched to a gene; V was cut back by 5 bases and J by 2 bases. CDR3 nucleotides: TGTGCCAGTAGTGCCGACAGGGGTACCTACGAGCAGTACTTC. It translates to CASSADRGTYEQYF.

The sample holds a few counts of this clone. The V call is TRBV7-6, the J call TRBJ1-4; 7 bases match TRBD1. This CDR3 spans 15 amino acids. The germline V gene has CDR1 SGHVS and CDR2 FNYEAQ. V lost 4 bases to trimming and J lost 0 bases; unmatched junction nucleotides: 2. This chain's CDR3 is CASSWDRATNEKLFF. CDR3 DNA: TGTGCCAGCAGCTGGGACAGAGCAACTAATGAAAAACTGTTTTTT.

The CDR3 protein is CASSGQGSYEQYF. In DNA, the CDR3 is TGTGCCAGCAGTGGACAGGGCTCCTACGAGCAGTACTTC. The gene calls are TRBV27 and TRBJ2-7; 8 bases match TRBD1. Germline CDR1 and CDR2: MNHEY and SMNVEV (reference sequence). The V segment lost 5 bases and the J segment 0 bases; nucleotides outside the gene matches: 0. The CDR3 is 13 residues long.

This clone was seen once. CDR3 DNA: TGTGCCAGCAGCCGGGAGGCCTTCCAAGAGACCCAGTACTTC. Protein product: CASSREAFQETQYF. The chain combines TRBV7-8 with TRBJ2-5; 7 nucleotides match TRBD2. The CDR3 sequence is 14 residues long. Per germline, CDR1 SGHVS and CDR2 FQNEAQ. V gave up 5 bases and J gave up 1 base; unmatched junction bases: 4.